Reported below is one TCR beta chain. Sequenced by immunoSEQ multiplex PCR; TCRdb stores in-frame clones only, minus some. This sample has approximately 280,000 clones; about 83% occur once, and the top ten carry roughly 6.2%. These data originate in a study of blood T cell repertoires in COVID-19. Participant reports of clinical history set cohort assignment. The CDR3 sequence is 18 residues long. Looked up from germline, CDR1 is SGHAT and CDR2 is FQNNGV. With 5 bases clipped from V and 5 bases from J, the junction kept 17 bases outside the gene matches. The clonotype was recovered from a woman aged 40 to 55 who had recovered from COVID-19. Sequenced sample: PBMCs or T cells enriched from blood (not recorded which). This sequence joins TRBV11-2 and TRBJ1-1; 10 nucleotides align to TRBD1. The CDR3 sequence is CASSKKTGGVSPKTEAFF. The CDR3, as DNA: TGTGCCAGCAGCAAAAAGACAGGGGGCGTTTCCCCGAAGACTGAAGCTTTCTTT.